This T cell receptor beta chain was sequenced in a study of PD-L1 blockade in urothelial cancer (dated by TCRdb to between 2016 and 2019). Background on the whole study: Therapy was started in the mid-2010s for all patients, and atezolizumab 1,200 mg was administered intravenously every 3 weeks. Blood samples were analyzed at 3 weeks after treatment start (second dose) and at 6 weeks after treatment start. About 90% of the 29 patients were identified as males with urothelial cancer of bladder origin, and a prior smoking history was reported by 18 of 29 patients. An ECOG performance status of 0 or 1 was recorded for the patients, and 0 to 3 prior chemotherapy regimens had been received by the patients. Pretreatment blood TCR-seq was available for under 35 patients, at least one posttreatment blood collection was obtained for about 24 patients, and tumor TCR-seq was available for about 24 patients. Pretreatment tumor samples, along with matched peripheral blood serially collected before and after atezolizumab treatment, were subjected to TCR sequencing. The study was an exploratory multi-omic analysis of somatic, immune and clinical correlates of response to PD-L1 blockade with atezolizumab in urothelial cancer. In the same patients, whole exome sequencing and RNA sequencing of pretreatment tumors were performed in addition to TCR sequencing. Blood samples gave median yields of about 150,000 T cells and some 84,000 unique TCRs, along with a median clonality of 0.080. Under ten patients achieved durable clinical benefit and fewer than 25 did not. Durable clinical benefit meant progression-free survival longer than 6 months, and TCR features were also tested against progression-free and overall survival.

Synthetic TCR analog templates were spiked into each PCR to estimate absolute template abundance from read counts. TCRbeta CDR3 regions were amplified from genomic DNA with bias-controlled V and J gene primers using the immunoSEQ assay. Sequencing of rearranged TCRbeta segments was done at approximately 20X coverage. The original methods were these. Clustering was used to correct sequencing errors, and CDR3s were annotated against IMGT so that V, D and J genes could be assigned. Downstream analyses used only productive TCRbeta rearrangements and left out out-of-frame or stop-codon sequences. To compute clonality, Shannon entropy was normalized by the log of the number of unique productive sequences and then subtracted from one. Clones differing between time points or between blood and tumor were identified using Fisher's exact test with Benjamini-Hochberg correction, with an adjusted p below 0.01 applied as the threshold. TCRdb provides this immuneACCESS table in a form limited to in-frame rearrangements. Some clones are lacking; in checked studies, under half of them reflect an unresolved V gene, and why the rest are absent is not known. V, J and clone size are taken as reported in that table, and D and trimming were inferred from the DNA itself. The sample records 30,000 to 45,000 clones, around four fifths of which are singletons. Roughly a tenth of the sample is in the top ten clones.

The time point label here, explained by the study, means: peripheral blood 6 weeks after treatment start. The cohort included roughly 30 patients with locally advanced or metastatic urothelial carcinoma who were treated at Memorial Sloan Kettering on a trial protocol. Peripheral blood mononuclear cells were collected pretreatment and during treatment, with between 1 and 8 total time points obtained per patient. The Qiagen DNeasy Blood extraction kit was used to purify genomic DNA from total PBMCs and tumor samples. Collected pretreatment and during treatment, PBMCs were isolated and stored as previously described. A remark on this clone: Its target antigen remains unknown. The record has no base qualities; no much larger clone is one base away.

What the study reported, not specific to this receptor: Among patients with durable benefit, tumor-associated TCR clones showed greater expansion in peripheral blood 3 weeks after treatment started (n = 22, p = 0.022). Improved progression-free and overall survival was associated with having pretreatment peripheral blood TCR clonality below the median. Small sample size (n ≈ 28) and many exploratory analyses mean the results are intended to be hypothesis-generating.

The TCR comes from a middle-aged man with urothelial cancer. Material: PBMCs, obtained around atezolizumab (anti-PD-L1) treatment.

The CDR3: CASSNPLAPGEQFF. The DNA sequence reads TGTGCCAGCAGCAACCCCCTAGCGCCCGGTGAGCAGTTCTTC. The chain links TRBV21-1 with TRBJ2-1; the table's TRBD2 call for D was not verified on the DNA. TRBV21-1 is marked as a pseudogene. The CDR3 contains 14 residues, cysteine and phenylalanine counted. The entry retains the CDR3 DNA only, 42 bases that are in frame from base 1.